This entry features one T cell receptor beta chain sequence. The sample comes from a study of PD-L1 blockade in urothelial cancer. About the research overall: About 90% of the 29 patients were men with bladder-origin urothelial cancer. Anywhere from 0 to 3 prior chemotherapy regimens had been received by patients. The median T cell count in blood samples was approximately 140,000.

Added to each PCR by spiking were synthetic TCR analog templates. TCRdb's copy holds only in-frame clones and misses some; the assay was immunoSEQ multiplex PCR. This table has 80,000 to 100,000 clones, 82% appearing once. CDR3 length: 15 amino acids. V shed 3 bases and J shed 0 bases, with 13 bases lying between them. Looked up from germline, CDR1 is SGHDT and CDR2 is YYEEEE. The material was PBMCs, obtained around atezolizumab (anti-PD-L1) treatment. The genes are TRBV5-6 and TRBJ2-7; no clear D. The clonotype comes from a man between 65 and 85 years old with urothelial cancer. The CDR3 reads CASSSGFSSSYEQYF. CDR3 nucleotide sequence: TGTGCCAGCAGCTCCGGGTTTTCTAGCTCCTACGAGCAGTACTTC.